This TCR beta chain was profiled in a study of spatial heterogeneity in lung cancer. At the level of the study: Averaged across combinations, each unique TCR and UMI pairing appeared more than ten times in raw reads, which were uncorrected.

TCRdb passed the 5' RACE reads through MiXCR, listing each CDR3 protein once. The sample consists of approximately 9,500 distinct CDR3 sequences, roughly 12% of them appearing once. Time point denoted: sample taken at primary tumor resection. General study findings and limits: Tumoral mutation counts were tracked by counts of expanded intratumoral alpha and beta TCRs. Numbers of ubiquitous and regional expanded TCRs tracked ubiquitous and regional nonsynonymous mutation counts, respectively.

Germline loops: CDR1 DFQATT, CDR2 SNEGSKA (reference sequence). The CDR3 runs to 13 residues. The V end was cut by 1 base, the J end by 3 bases, with 9 bases between. This clonotype is deemed medium-sized (0.01 to 0.1%). Its antigen is undetermined. The library was designed around alpha chains, so this beta chain is a stray read whose abundance carries little weight. The chain couples TRBV20-1 to TRBJ1-1; D perhaps matches TRBD1 (5 bases). The TCR originated in a male donor with early-stage non-small cell lung cancer. The material sequenced was lung tumor tissue, taken at surgery. CDR3 in DNA: TGCAGTGCTAGAGCAGGGTGGGACACTGAAGCTTTCTTT. Residues: CSARAGWDTEAFF.